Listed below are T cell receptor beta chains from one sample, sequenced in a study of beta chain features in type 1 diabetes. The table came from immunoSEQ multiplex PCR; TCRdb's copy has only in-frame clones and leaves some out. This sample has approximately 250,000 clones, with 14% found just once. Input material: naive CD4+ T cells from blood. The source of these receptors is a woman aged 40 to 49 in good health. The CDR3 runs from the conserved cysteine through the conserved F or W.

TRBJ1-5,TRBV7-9,CASSAGTGVNQPQHF
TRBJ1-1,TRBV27,CASSPTGFTEAFF
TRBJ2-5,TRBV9,CASSAGGTQYF
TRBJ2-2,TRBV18,CASSLGGTTGELFF
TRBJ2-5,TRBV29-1,CSGSGGEETQYF
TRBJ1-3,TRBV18,CASSPIEYTIYF
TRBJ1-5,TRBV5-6,CASSLDHRVQQPQHF
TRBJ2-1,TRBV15,CATSRRQGAMNEQFF
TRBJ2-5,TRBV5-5,CASSGRRLLQETQYF
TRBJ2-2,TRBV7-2,CASTLARPSVGELFF
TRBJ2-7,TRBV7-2,CASSLRTGSFSYEQYF
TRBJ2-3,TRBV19,CASMNGKLPDTQYF
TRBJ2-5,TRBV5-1,CASSSTGGRETQYF
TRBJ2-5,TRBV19,CASSLGLAETQYF
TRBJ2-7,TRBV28,CASSSDRGRYEQYF
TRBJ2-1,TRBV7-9,CASSPAGTDRYNEQFF
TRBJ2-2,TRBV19,CASSIAGGNTGELFF
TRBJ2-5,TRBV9,CASSVGGGTKETQYF
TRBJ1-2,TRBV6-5,CASSREGNYLGYTF
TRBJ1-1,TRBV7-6,CASSLVRGANTEAFF
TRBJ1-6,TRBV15,CATSSDRVRPPLHF
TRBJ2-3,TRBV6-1,CASSALAGNTDTQYF
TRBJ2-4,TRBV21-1,CASTLRFKCDLAKNIQYF
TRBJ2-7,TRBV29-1,CSVVVNGGAFNEQYF
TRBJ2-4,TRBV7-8,CASSLNRTGKNIQYF
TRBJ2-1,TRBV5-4,CASSPAQNNEQFF
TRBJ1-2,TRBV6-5,CASSYRTGNGYTF
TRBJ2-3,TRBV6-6,CASSARDTDTQYF
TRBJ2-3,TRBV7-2,CASSRGSSGGYGGTQYF
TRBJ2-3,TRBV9,CASSVQGSHTDTQYF
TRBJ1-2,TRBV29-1,CSVEGFRDTGGYTF
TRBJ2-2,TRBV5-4,CASSFQRPTGELFF
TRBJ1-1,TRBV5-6,CASSPVGTITEAFF
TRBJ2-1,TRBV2,CASRGEGRGVSYNEQFF
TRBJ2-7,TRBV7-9,CASSSLNVAGGPDEQYF
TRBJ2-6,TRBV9,CASSARGTGSGANVLTF
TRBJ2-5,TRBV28,CASSSPGFRQETQYF
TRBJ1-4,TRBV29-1,CSVARQGTNEKLFF
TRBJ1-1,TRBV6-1,CASRRGQSNTEAFF
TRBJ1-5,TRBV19,CASSEARGGNQPQHF
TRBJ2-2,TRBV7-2,CASSSAAPVAGELFF
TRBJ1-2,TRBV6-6,CASTPGFGGYTF
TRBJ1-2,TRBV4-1,CASSQDNSYGYTF
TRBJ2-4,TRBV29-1,CSVSDRGASKNIQYF
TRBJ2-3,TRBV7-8,CASSLGAASGGTDTQYF